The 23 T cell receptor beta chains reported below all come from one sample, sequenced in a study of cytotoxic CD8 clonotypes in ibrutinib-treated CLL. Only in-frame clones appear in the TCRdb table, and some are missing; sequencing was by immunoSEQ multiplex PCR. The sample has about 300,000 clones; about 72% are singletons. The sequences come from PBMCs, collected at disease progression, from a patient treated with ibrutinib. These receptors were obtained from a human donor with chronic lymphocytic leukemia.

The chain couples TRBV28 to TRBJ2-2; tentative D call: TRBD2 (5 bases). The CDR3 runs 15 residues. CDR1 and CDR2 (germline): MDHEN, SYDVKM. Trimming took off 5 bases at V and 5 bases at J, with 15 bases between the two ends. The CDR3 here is CASSPRHRGTGELFF. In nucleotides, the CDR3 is TGTGCCAGCAGTCCGCGACACCGAGGGACCGGGGAGCTGTTTTTT.

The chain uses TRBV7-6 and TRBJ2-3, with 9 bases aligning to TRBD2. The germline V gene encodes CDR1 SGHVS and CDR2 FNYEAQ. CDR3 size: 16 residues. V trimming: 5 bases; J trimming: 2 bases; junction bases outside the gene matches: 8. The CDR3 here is CASSAYSSGVTDTQYF. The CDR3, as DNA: TGTGCCAGCAGCGCATACTCTAGCGGGGTCACAGATACGCAGTATTTT.

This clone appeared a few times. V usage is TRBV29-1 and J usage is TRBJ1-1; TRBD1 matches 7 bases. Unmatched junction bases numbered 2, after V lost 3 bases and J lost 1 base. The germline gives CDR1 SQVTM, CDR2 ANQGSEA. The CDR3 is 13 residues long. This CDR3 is CSVEEGANTEAFF. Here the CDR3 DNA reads TGCAGCGTTGAGGAGGGGGCGAACACTGAAGCTTTCTTT.

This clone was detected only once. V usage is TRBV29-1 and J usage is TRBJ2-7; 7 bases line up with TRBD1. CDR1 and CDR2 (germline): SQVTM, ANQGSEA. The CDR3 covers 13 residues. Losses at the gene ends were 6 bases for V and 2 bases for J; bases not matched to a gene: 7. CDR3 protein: CSVLPGQTYEQYF. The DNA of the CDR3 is TGCAGCGTCCTACCGGGACAGACCTACGAGCAGTACTTC.

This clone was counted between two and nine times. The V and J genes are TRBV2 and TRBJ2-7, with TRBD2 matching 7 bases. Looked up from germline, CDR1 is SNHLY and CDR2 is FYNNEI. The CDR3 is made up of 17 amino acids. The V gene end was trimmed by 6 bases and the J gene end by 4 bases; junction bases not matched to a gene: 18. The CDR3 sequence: CASSDPPAGSGLYEQYF. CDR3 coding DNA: TGTGCCAGCAGCGATCCCCCCGCTGGTAGCGGGTTGTACGAGCAGTACTTC.

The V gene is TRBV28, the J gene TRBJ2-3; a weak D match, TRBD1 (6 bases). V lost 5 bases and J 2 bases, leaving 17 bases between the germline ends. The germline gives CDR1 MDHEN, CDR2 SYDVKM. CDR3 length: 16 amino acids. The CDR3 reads CASSPSRSGATDTQYF. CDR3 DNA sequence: TGTGCCAGCAGTCCATCACGTTCAGGGGCCACAGATACGCAGTATTTT.

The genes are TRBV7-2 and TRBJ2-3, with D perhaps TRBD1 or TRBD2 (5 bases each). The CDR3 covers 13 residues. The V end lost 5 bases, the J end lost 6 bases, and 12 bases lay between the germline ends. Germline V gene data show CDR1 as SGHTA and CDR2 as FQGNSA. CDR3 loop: CASSMGPRDTQYF. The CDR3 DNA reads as TGTGCCAGCAGCATGGGACCCCGGGATACGCAGTATTTT.

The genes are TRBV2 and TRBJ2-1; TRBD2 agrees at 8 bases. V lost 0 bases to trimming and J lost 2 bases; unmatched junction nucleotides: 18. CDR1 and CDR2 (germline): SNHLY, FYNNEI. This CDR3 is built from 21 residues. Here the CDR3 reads CASSEALLLADDYPTYNEQFF. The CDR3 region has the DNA TGTGCCAGCAGTGAAGCCTTGTTACTAGCGGATGATTACCCTACCTACAATGAGCAGTTCTTC. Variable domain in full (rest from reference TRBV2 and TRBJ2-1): EPEVTQTPSHQVTQMGQEVILRCVPISNHLYFYWYRQILGQKVEFLVSFYNNEISEKSEIFDDQFSVERPDGSNFTLKIRSTKLEDSAMYFCASSEALLLADDYPTYNEQFFGPGTRLTVL.

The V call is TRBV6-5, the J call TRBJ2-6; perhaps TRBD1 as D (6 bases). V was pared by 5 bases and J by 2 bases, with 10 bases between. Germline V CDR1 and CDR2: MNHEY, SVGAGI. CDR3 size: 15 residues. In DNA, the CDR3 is TGTGCCAGCAGTACCTCAGGGGCTGGGGCCAACGTCCTGACTTTC. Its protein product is CASSTSGAGANVLTF.

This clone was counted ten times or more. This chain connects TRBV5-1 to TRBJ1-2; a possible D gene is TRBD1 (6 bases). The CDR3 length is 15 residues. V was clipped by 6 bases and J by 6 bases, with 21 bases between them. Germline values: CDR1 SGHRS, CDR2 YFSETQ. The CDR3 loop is CASTLGAGDWNGYTF. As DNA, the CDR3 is TGCGCCAGCACCCTGGGGGCAGGGGATTGGAATGGCTACACCTTC.

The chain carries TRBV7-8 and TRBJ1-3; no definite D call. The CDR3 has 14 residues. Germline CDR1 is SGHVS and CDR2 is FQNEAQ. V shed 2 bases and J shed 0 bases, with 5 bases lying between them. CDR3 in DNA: TGTGCCAGCAGCTTACAGGCCTCTGGAAACACCATATATTTT. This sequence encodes CASSLQASGNTIYF.

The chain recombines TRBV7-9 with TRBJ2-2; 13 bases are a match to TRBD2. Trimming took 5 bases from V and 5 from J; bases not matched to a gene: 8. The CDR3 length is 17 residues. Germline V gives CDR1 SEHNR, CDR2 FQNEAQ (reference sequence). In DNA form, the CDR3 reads TGTGCCAGCAGCCCTCTCGGACTAGCGGGAGAGACCGGGGAGCTGTTTTTT. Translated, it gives CASSPLGLAGETGELFF.

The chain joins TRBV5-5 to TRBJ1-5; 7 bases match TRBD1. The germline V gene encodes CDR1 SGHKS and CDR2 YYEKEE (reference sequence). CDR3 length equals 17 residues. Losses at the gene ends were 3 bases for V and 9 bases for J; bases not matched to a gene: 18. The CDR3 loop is CASSSEGERQGWRPQHF. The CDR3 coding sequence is TGTGCCAGCAGCTCGGAGGGTGAACGACAGGGCTGGAGGCCCCAGCATTTT.

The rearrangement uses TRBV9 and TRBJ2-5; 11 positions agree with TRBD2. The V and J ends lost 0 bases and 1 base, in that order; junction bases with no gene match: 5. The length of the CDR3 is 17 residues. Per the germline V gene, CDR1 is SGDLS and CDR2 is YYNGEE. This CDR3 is CASSVELAGAVQETQYF. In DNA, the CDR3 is TGTGCCAGCAGCGTAGAACTAGCGGGGGCCGTCCAAGAGACCCAGTACTTC.

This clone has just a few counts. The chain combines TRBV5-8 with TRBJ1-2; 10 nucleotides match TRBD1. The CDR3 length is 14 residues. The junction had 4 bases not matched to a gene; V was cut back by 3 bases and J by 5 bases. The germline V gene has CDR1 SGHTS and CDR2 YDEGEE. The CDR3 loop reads CASSWDRGRYGYTF. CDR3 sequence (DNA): TGTGCCAGCAGCTGGGACAGGGGACGGTATGGCTACACCTTC.

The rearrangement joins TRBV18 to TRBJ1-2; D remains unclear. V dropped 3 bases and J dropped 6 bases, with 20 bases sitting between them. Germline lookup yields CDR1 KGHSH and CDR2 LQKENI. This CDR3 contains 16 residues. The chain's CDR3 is CASSPLNHVRADGYTF. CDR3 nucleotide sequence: TGTGCCAGCTCACCTCTCAATCACGTTAGAGCAGATGGCTACACCTTC.

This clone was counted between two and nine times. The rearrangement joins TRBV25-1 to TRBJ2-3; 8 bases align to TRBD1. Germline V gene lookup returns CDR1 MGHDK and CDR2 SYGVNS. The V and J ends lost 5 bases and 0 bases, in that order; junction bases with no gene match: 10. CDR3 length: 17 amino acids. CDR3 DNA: TGTGCCAGCAGTCTGGACAGGGCCATTTGGAGCACAGATACGCAGTATTTT. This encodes CASSLDRAIWSTDTQYF.

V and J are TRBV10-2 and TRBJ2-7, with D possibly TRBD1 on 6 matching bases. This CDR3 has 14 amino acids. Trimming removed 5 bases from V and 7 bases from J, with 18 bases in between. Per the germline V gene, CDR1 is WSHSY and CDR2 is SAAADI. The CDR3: CASSTGMVREEQYF. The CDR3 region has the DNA TGCGCCAGCAGTACAGGGATGGTTCGGGAAGAGCAGTACTTC.

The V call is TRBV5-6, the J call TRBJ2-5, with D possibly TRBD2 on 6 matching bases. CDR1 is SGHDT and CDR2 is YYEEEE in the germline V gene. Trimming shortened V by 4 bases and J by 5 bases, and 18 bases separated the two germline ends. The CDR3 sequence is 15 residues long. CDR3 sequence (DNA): TGTGCCAGCAGCCTTCGACTAGTGGGGAGGGAGACCCAGTACTTC. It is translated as CASSLRLVGRETQYF.

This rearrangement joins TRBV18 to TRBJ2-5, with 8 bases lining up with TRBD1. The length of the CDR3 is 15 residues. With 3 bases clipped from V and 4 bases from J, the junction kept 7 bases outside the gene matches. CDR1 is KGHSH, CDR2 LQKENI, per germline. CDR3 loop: CASSPHQGARETQYF. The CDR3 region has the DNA TGTGCCAGCTCACCCCATCAGGGGGCTCGAGAGACCCAGTACTTC.

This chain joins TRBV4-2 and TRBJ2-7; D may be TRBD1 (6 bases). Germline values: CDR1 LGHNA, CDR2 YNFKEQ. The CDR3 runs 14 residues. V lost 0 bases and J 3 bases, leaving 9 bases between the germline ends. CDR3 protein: CASSQDLQGYEQYF. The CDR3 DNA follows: TGTGCCAGCAGCCAAGATCTACAGGGCTACGAGCAGTACTTC.

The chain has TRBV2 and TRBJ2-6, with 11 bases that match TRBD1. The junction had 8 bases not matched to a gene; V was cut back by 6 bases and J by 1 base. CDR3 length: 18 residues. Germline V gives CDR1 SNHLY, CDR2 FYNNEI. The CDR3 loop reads CASRPGQGAWSGANVLTF. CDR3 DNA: TGTGCCAGCAGACCCGGACAGGGGGCCTGGTCTGGGGCCAACGTCCTGACTTTC.

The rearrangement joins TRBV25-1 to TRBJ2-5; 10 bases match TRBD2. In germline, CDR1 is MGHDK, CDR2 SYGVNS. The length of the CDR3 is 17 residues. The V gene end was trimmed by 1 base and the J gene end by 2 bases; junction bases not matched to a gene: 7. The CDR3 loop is CASSELTSGTGQETQYF. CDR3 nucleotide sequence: TGTGCCAGCAGTGAATTAACTAGCGGGACGGGTCAAGAGACCCAGTACTTC.